This T cell receptor beta chain was captured by sequencing in a study of T cell repertoires in cytomegalovirus infection. As for the study in general: Public TCR beta signatures were indicative of both CMV infection and a matching HLA type. Study-wide results and limits: CMV carriers having the relevant HLA were flagged by cumulative public TCR beta family frequency. HLA-C-restricted CMV clonotypes gave the most frequent clonotype in two of eight donors.

This clonotype was found many times. The antigen is unknown. Germline V gene sequence: CDR1 SGHNT, CDR2 YYREEE (reference sequence). This CDR3 is built from 15 residues. V lost 3 bases and J lost 0, with 12 bases in between. Via MiXCR, TCRdb re-called the reads, giving one row per CDR3 protein. The sample has under 250,000 distinct CDR3 sequences, around 12% seen once. The sequencing sample was made of PBMCs. This TCR was recovered from a human donor in good health (CMV status not recorded). Some clones in this sample may be carry-over from other donors' samples. This rearrangement joins TRBV5-4 to TRBJ1-2, with D possibly being TRBD1 (5 bases). CDR3 in amino acids: CASSSQGPANYGYTF. The DNA of the CDR3 is TGTGCCAGCAGCTCCCAGGGACCAGCTAACTATGGCTACACCTTC.